The entry below describes one T cell receptor beta chain. Its antigen remains unknown. These data belong to a study of cytotoxic CD8 clonotypes in ibrutinib-treated CLL. Across the study: Among the patients, ten to eleven presented as relapsed/refractory and around 15 as treatment-naive; fewer than 18 showed unmutated IGHV. Once patients had received a median approximately eleven months of treatment, range 6 to 36, response samples were obtained. Among patients, some 24 responded partially and 2 completely; 14 then stayed remitted and about 12 progressed after median approximately 72 months. General study points: Sampling times differed between sustained-remission and progressing patients.

V was pared by 8 bases and J by 7 bases, with 7 bases of the junction left unmatched. The germline V gene encodes CDR1 SNHLY and CDR2 FYNNEI. The CDR3 contains 13 residues. The repertoire was sequenced with immunoSEQ multiplex PCR; TCRdb's copy has only in-frame clones and lacks some. Here the sample spans some 98,000 clones, around 73% being singletons. The chain joins TRBV2 to TRBJ2-4; 8 bases agree with TRBD2. Sequenced here: PBMCs, sampled after 12 months of ibrutinib treatment. The origin of this receptor is a human donor with chronic lymphocytic leukemia. The CDR3 loop is CASRTGGPNIQYF. The DNA of the CDR3 is TGTGCCAGCCGCACGGGGGGGCCCAACATTCAGTACTTC.